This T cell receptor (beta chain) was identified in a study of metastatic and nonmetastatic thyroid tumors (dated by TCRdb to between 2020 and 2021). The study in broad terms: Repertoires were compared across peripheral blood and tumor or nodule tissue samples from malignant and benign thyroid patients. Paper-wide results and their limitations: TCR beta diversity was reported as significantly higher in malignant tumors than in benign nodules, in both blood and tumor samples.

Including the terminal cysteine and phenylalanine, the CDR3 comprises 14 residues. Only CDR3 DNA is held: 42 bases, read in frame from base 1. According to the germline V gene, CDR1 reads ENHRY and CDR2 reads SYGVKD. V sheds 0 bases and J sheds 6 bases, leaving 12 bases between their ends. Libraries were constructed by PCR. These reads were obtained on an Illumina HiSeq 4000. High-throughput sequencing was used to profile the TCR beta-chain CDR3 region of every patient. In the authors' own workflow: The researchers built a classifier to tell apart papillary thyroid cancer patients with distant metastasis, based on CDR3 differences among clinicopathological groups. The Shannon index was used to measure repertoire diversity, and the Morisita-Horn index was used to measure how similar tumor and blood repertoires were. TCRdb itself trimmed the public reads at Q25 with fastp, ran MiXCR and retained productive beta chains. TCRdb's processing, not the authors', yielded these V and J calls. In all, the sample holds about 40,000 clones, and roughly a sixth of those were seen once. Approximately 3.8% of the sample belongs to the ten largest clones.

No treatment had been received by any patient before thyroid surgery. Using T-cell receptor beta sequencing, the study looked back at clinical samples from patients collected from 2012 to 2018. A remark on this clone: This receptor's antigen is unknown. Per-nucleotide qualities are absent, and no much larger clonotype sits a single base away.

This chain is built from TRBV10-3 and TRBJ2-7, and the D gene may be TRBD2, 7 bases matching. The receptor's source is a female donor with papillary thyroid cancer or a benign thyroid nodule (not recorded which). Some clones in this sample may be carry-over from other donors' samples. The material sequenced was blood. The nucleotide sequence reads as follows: TGTGCCATCAGTGAGTCCAACAGGGAGGGCGAGCAGTACTTC. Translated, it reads CAISESNREGEQYF.